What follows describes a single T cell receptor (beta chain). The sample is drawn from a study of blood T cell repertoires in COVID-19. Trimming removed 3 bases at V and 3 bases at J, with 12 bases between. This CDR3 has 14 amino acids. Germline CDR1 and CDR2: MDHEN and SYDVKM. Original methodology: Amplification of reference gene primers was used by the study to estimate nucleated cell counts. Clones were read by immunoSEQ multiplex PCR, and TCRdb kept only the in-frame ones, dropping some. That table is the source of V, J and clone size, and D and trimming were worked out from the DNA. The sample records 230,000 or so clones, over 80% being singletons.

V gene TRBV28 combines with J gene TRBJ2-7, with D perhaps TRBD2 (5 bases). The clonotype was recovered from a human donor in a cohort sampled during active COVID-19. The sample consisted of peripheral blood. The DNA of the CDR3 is TGTGCCAGCAGTTTGTCCCTTCGGGGCTACGAGCAGTACTTC. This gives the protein CASSLSLRGYEQYF.